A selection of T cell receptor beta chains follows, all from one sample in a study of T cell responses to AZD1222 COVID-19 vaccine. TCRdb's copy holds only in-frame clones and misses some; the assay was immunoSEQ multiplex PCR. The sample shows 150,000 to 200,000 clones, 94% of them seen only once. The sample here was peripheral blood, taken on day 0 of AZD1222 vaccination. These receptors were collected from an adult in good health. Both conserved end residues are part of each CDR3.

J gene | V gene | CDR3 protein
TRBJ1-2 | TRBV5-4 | CASSLPGQGFLGYGYTF
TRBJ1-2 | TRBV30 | CAWSGQSYGYTF
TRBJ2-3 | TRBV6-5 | CASSFVGSGREDTQYF
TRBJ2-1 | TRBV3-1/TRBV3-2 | CASSPGDHVRGNEQFF
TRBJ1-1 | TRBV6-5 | CASSFGTGLNTEAFF
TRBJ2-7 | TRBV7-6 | CASSPIAGTGLYEQYF
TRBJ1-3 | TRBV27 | CASSDSLGNTIYF
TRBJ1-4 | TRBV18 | CASSPGQGPGKLFF
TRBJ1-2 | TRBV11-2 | CASSPGSVIPSYGYTF
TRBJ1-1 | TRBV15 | CATSAVMGTGINTEAFF
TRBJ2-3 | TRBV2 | CASSDWTGRDADTQYF
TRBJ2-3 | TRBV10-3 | CAISPFTTDTQYF
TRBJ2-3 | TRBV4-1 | CASSRERGLVDTQYF
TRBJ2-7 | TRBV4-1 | CASSQGLASGWQYF
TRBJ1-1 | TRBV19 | CASSMKGILGTEAFF
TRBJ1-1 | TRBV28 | CASSPGGKSTEAFF
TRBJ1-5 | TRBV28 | CASSTYSNQPQHF
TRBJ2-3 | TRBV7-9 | CASSLSGSPTDTQYF
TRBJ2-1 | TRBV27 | CASSFSEGYNEQFF
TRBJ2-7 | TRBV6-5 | CASSFRGSYEQYF
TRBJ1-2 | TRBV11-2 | CASRPDREDYGYTF
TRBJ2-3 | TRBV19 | CASSTTGTDTQYF
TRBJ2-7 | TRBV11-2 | CASSPDPGQQYEQYF
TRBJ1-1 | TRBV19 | CASSTPGTVNTEAFF
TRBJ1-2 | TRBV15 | CATSREFYGYTF
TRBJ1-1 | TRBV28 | CASSLLSLGNTEAFF
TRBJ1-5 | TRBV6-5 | CASSTTRGSNQPQHF
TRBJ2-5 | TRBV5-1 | CASSQWGLAGGWSQETQYF
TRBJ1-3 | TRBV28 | CASSTGSGNTIYF
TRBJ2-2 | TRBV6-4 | CASSEKLTGGRLFF
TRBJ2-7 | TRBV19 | CASSIRGGSEYEEQYF
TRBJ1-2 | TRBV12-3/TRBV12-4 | CASSFEVAGYTF
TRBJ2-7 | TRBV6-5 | CASRTRQSSYEQYF
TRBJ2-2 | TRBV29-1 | CSVAVENTGELFF
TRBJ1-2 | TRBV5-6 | CASEEGRYGGYTF
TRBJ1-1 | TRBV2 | CASSAFGLNEAFF
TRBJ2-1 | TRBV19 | CASSPGPSDEQFF
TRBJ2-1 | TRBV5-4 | CASSHLTRGRAYNEQFF
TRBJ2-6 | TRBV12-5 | CASTLSGANVLTF
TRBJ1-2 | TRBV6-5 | CASREAANYGYTF
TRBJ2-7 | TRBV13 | CASSSRPPWTSGNYEQYF
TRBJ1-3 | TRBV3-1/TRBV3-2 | CASSQRQGNTIYF
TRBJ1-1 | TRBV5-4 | CASSLWTGDHTEAFF
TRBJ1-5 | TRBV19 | CASSDIAPGRGRGQPQHF
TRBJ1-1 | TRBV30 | CAWARGVAEAFF
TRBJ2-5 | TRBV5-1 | CASSSFVKETQYF
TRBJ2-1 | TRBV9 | CASSVGGSTYNEQFF
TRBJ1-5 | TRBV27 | CASSLGAPAVANQPQHF